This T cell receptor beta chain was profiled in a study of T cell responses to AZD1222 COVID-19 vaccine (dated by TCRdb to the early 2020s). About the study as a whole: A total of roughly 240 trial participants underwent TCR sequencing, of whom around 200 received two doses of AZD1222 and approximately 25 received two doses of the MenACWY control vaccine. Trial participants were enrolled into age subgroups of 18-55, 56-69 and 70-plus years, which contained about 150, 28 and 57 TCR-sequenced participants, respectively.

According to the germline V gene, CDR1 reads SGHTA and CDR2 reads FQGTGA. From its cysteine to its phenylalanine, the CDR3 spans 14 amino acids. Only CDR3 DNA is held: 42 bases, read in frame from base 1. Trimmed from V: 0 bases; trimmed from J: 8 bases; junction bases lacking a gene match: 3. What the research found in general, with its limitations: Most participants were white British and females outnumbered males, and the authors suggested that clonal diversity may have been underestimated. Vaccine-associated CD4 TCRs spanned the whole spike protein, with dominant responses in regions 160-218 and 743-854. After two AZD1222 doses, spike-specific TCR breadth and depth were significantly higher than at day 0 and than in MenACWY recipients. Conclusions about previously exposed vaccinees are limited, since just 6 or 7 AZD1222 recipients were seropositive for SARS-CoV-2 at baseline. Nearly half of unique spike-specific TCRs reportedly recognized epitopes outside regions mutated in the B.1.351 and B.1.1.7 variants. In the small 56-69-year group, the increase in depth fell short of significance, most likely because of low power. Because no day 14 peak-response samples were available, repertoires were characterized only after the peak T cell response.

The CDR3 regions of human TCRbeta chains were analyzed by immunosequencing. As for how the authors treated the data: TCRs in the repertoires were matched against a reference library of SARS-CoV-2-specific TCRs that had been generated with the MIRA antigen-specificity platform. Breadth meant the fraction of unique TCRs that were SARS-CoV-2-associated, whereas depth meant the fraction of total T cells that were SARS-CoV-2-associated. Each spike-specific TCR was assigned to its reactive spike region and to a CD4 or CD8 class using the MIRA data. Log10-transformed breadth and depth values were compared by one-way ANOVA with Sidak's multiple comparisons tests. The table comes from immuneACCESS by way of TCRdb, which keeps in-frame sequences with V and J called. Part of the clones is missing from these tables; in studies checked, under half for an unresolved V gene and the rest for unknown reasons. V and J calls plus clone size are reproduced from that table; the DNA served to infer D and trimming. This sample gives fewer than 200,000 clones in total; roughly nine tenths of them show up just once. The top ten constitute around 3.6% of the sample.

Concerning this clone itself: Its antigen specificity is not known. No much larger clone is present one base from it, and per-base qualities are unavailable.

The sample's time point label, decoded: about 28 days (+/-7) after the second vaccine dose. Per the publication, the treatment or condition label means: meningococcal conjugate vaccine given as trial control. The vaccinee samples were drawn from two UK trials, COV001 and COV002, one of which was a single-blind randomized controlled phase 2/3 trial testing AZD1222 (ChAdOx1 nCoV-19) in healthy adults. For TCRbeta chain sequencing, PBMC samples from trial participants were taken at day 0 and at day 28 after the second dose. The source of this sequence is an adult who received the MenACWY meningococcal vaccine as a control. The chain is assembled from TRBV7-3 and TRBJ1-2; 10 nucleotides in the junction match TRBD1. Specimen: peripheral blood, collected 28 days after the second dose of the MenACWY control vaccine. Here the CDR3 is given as CASSLTGTGAGYTF. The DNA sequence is TGTGCCAGCAGCTTAACGGGGACAGGGGCCGGCTACACCTTC.